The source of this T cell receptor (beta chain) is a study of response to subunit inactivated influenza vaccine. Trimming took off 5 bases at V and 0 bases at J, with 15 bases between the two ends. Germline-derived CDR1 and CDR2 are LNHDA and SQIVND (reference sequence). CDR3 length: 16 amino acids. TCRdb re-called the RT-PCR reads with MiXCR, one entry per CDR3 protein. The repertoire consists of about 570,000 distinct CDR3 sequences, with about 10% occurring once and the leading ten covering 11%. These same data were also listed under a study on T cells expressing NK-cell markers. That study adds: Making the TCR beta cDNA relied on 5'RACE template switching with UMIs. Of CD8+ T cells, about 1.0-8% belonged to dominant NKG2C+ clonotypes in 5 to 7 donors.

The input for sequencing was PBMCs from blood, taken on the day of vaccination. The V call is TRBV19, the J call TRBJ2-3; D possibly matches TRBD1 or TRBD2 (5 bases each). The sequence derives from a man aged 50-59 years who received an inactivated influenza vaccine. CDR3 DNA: TGTGCCAGTAGTTTCTGGGCCCGGGACAGCACAGATACGCAGTATTTT. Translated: CASSFWARDSTDTQYF.